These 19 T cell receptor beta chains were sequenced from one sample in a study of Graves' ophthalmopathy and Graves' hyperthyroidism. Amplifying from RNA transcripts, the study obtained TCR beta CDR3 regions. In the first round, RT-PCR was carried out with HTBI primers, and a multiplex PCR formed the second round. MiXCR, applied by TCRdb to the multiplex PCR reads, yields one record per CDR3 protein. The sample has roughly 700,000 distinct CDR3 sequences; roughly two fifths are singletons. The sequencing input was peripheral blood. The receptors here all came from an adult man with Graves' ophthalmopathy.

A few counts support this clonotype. Here the CDR3 DNA reads TGTGCCAGCAGCGGACAGGGCGACAATCAGCCCCAGCATTTT. Translating it yields CASSGQGDNQPQHF. The V and J genes are TRBV5-4 and TRBJ1-5, with 8 bases that match TRBD1. V lost 4 bases to trimming and J lost 3 bases; unmatched junction nucleotides: 3. The V gene's germline CDR1 is SGHNT and CDR2 YYREEE (reference sequence). CDR3 length equals 14 residues.

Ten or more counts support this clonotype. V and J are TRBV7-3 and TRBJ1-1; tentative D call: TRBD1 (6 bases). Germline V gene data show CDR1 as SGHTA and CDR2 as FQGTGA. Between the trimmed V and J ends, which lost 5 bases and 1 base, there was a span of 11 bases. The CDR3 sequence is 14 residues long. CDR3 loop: CASSLGGWNTEAFF. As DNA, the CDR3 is TGTGCCAGCAGCCTAGGGGGGTGGAACACTGAAGCTTTCTTT.

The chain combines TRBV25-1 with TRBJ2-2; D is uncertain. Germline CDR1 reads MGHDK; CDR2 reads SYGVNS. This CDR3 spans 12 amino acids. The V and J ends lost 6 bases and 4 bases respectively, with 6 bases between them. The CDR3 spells CASSKLTGELFF. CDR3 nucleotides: TGTGCCAGCAGCAAACTCACCGGGGAGCTGTTTTTT. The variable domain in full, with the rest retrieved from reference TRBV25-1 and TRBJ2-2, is EADIYQTPRYLVIGTGKKITLECSQTMGHDKMYWYQQDPGMELHLIHYSYGVNSTEKGDLSSESTVSRIRTEHFPLTLESARPSHTSQYLCASSKLTGELFFGEGSRLTVL.

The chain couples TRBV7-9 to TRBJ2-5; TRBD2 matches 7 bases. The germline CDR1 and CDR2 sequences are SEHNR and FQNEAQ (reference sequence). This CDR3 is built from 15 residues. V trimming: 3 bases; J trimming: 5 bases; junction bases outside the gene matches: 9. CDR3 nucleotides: TGTGCCAGCAGCTTGCGGCAGGGAGGGGTGGAGACCCAGTACTTC. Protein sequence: CASSLRQGGVETQYF.

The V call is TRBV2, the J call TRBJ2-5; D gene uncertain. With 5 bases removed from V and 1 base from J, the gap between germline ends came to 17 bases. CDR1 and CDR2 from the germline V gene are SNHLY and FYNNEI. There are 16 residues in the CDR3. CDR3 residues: CASSYFGNGGQETQYF. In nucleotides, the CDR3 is TGTGCCAGCAGTTACTTTGGCAACGGCGGCCAAGAGACCCAGTACTTC.

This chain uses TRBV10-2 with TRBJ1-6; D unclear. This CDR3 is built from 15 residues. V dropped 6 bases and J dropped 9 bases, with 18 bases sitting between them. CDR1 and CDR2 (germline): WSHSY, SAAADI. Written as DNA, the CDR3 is TGCGCCAGCAGCCCCCGGTGGCTGGAGAGTTCACCCCTCCACTTT. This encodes CASSPRWLESSPLHF.

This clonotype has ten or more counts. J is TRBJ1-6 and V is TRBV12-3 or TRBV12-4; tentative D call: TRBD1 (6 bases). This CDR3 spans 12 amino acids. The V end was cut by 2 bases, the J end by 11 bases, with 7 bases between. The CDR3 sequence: CASSLKGAPLHF. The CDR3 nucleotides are TGTGCCAGCAGTTTAAAGGGGGCACCCCTCCACTTT.

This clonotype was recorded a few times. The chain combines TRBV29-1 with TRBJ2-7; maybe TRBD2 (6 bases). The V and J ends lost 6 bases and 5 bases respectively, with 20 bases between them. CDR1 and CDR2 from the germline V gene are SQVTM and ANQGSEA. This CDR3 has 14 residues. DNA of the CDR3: TGCAGCGTCGTTGGGACTCATGCAGGAGACGAGCAGTACTTC. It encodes CSVVGTHAGDEQYF.

The CDR3 loop is CASSIDRYSNQHF. CDR3 bases: TGTGCCAGTAGTATAGATCGGTATAGCAATCAGCATTTT. The chain employs TRBV19 and TRBJ1-5; D uncertain. Deletions cut 0 bases from V and 13 bases from J, with 13 bases between. Germline CDR1 is LNHDA and CDR2 is SQIVND (reference sequence). This CDR3 has 13 amino acids.

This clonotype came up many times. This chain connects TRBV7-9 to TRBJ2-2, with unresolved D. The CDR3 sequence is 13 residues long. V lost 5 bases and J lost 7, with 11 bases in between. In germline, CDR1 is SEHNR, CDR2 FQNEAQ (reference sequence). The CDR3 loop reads CASSPRGDGELFF. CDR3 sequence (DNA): TGTGCCAGCAGCCCCCGCGGCGACGGGGAGCTGTTTTTT.

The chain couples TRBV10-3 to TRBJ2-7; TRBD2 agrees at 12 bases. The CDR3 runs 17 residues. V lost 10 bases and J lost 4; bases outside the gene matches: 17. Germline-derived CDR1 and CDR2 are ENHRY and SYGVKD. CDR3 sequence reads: CASSIGLAGTTFYEQYF. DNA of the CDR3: TGTGCCAGCAGCATCGGACTAGCGGGAACCACATTTTACGAGCAGTACTTC.

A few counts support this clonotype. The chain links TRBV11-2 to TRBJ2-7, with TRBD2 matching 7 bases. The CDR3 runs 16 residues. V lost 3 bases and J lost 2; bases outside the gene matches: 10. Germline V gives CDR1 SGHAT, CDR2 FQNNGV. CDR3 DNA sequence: TGTGCCAGCAGCTTGGTTTCAGCGGGGCTTCCCTACGAGCAGTACTTC. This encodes CASSLVSAGLPYEQYF. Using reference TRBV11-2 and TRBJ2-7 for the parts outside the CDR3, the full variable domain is EAGVAQSPRYKIIEKRQSVAFWCNPISGHATLYWYQQILGQGPKLLIQFQNNGVVDDSQLPKDRFSAERLKGVDSTLKIQPAKLEDSAVYLCASSLVSAGLPYEQYFGPGTRLTVT.

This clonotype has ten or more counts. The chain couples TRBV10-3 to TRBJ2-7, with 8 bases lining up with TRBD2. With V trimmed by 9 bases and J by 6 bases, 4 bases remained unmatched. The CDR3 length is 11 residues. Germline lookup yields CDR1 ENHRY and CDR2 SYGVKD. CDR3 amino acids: CAIEAGAEQYF. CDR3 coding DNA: TGTGCCATAGAAGCGGGAGCCGAGCAGTACTTC.

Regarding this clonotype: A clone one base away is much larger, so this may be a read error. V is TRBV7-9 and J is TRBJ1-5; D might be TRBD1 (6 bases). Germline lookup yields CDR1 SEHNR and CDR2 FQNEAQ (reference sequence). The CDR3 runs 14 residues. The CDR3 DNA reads TGTGCCATCAGCTCAACAGGGTTCGGCCAGCCCCAGCATTTT. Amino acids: CAISSTGFGQPQHF.

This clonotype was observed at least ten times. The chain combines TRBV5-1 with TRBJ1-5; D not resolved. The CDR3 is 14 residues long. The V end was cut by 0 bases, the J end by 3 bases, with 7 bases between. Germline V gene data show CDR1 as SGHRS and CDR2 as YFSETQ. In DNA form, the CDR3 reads TGCGCCAGCAGCTTGGGGCAGGACAATCAGCCCCAGCATTTT. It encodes CASSLGQDNQPQHF.

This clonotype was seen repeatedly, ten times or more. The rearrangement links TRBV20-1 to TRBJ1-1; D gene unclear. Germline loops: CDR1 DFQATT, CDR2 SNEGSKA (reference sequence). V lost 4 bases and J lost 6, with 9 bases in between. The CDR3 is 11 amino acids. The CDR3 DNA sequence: TGCAGTGCTAATCGGCTTCCTGAAGCTTTCTTT. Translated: CSANRLPEAFF.

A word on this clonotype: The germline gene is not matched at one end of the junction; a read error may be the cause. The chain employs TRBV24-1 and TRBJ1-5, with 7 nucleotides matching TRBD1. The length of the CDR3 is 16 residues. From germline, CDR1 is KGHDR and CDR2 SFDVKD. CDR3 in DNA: TGTGCCAGCAGTTTCCAAGGGGGCGTTAGCAATCAGCCCCAGCATTTT. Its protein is CASSFQGGVSNQPQHF.

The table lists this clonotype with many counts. CDR3 amino acids: CASSELAGSNQPQHF. The CDR3 nucleotides read TGTGCCAGCAGCGAGCTGGCAGGGTCGAATCAGCCCCAGCATTTT. V and J are TRBV2 and TRBJ1-5; a weak D match, TRBD1 (5 bases). V lost 6 bases and J lost 4, with 16 bases in between. Germline-derived CDR1 and CDR2 are SNHLY and FYNNEI. CDR3 length: 15 residues.

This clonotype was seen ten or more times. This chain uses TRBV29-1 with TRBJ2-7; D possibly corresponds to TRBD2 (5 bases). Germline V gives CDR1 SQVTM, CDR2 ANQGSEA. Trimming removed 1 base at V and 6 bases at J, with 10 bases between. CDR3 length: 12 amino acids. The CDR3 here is CSVEGEWGEQYF. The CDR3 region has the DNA TGCAGCGTTGAAGGGGAGTGGGGCGAGCAGTACTTC.